This record looks at one T cell receptor beta chain sequence and its context. Its antigen remains unidentified. The read terminates 3 residues ahead of where the CDR3 ends, so the germline J gene completes it. The data originate from a study of Tregs in tolerant kidney transplant recipients (dated by TCRdb to the late 2010s). In terms of the full investigation: Before combined kidney and bone marrow transplantation, this study identified donor-specific regulatory T cells using TCRbeta sequencing and then followed those same cells after transplant.

Genomic DNA was extracted from sorted cells with the QIAGEN DNeasy Blood and Tissue Kit for TCRbeta CDR3 sequencing. Through immunoSEQ, high-throughput TCRbeta CDR3 sequencing was done commercially, including PCR amplification with internal controls and bias correction. Per the authors' processing: A unique productive TCRbeta sequence was defined by the CDR3 nucleotide sequence when primers matched, and otherwise by the CDR3 amino acid sequence together with the Vbeta and Jbeta genes. As a correction for sorting error, sequences shared between sorted populations at a frequency ratio of 2:1 or less were discarded, and the remaining shared sequences were assigned to the higher population. Donor-reactive sequences were defined as at least 5-fold expanded in CFSE-low cells versus unstimulated cells, with frequency of at least 0.01% in CFSE-low cells. Jensen-Shannon divergence calculated on the top 100 TCRbeta sequences ranked by frequency was used to measure repertoire divergence. For any sample with multiple sequencing runs, sorting error was corrected in each run separately before the runs were pooled. TCRdb retrieved this table from immuneACCESS and kept in-frame rearrangements only. Not all clones are present; in checked studies, unresolved V genes account for under half, and no reason is known for the remainder. V and J calls and clone size are those listed in that table; D and trimming were worked out from the DNA. The table of this sample itemizes some 5,800 clones. About 39% of the sample is in the top ten clones.

The germline V gene (reference sequence) specifies LNHDA as CDR1 and SQIVND as CDR2. Trimming removed 5 bases from V and 9 bases from J; the gene matches leave 4 bases unexplained. From the cysteine through the phenylalanine, the CDR3 covers 12 amino acids. The 27 bases shown cover part of the CDR3, and their frame starts at base 1. What the authors observed across the whole study: Donor-specific Treg expansion was found to exceed global Treg expansion in tolerant patients, suggesting antigen-driven rather than nonspecific expansion. Although technical replication error seemed to be minimal, the question of biological reproducibility was not addressed directly. Expanding Tregs with activated donor B cells appeared to identify the most biologically relevant and donor-specific TCRbeta repertoire. The study was constrained by small patient numbers, and validation of the findings is required in larger populations and under other immunosuppression protocols. PCR primers changed over time for some patients, so nucleotide-level comparison across those patients' samples was not possible.

Related donors were used in the transplants with nonmyeloablative bone marrow transplantation, and mixed chimerism was transient in the human trials. Thawed PBMCs were FACS-sorted into unstimulated Tregs (CD4+CD25+CD127-), CD4+ non-Tregs (CD4+CD25-), CD4 cells and CD8 cells. 4 combined kidney and bone marrow transplant recipients from the ITN036ST trial were included as patients, and samples were available only from these trial subjects. Healthy control blood was processed by Ficoll density gradient to PBMCs and cryopreserved; patient PBMCs were collected before and after transplant. Material: CD8+ T cells from blood (PBMCs), obtained 12 months after the transplant. The sequence was collected from a human patient who received a combined kidney and bone marrow transplant. Once a transplant has taken place, some T cells may be donor derived. The sequence is built from TRBV19 and TRBJ2-1, with 7 bases in between that match TRBD2. The CDR3 DNA, read in part, is TGTGCCAGTAGTGCGAGCGGGGTTGAG. This codes for CASSASGVE. The whole CDR3 reads CASSASGVEQFF.